This entry describes one TCR beta chain. In the original processing: Cell counts per sample came from amplifying reference gene primers. Method: immunoSEQ multiplex PCR; TCRdb's copy keeps in-frame clones and lacks some. V and J calls and clone size are as listed in that table; D and trimming were resolved from the DNA. The table includes approximately 270,000 clones, 85% to 90% detected once. This sample was included in a study of blood T cell repertoires in COVID-19. Overall study: PBMCs, B-cell-depleted T cells, or T cells were the source of the cDNA or gDNA that made up the material.

V shed 1 base, J shed 6 bases, and the junction held 8 bases outside the gene matches. CDR3 length: 17 residues. Per germline, CDR1 MGHRA and CDR2 YSYEKL. This receptor was taken from a woman aged 30 to 39 with acute COVID-19. The sequencing sample was made of PBMCs or T cells enriched from blood (not recorded which). The genes are TRBV4-1 and TRBJ2-2; 10 bases align to TRBD2. CDR3 sequence: CASSQGPTLAGAGELFF. CDR3 DNA sequence: TGCGCCAGCAGCCAAGGCCCCACTCTAGCGGGAGCCGGGGAGCTGTTTTTT.